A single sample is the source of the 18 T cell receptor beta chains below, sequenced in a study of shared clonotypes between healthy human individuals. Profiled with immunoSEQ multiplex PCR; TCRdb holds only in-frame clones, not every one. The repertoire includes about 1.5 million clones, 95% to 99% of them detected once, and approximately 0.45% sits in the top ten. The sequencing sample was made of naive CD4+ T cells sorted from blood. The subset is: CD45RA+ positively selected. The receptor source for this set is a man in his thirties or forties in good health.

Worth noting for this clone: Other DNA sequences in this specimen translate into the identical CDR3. The CDR3 DNA reads as TGTGCCAGCAGCGTAGGTGTGGCGGGGACCTACGAGCAGTACTTC. It translates to CASSVGVAGTYEQYF. The gene calls are TRBV9 and TRBJ2-7, with D perhaps matching TRBD2 (6 bases). V lost 0 bases and J lost 2, with 12 bases in between. CDR1 SGDLS and CDR2 YYNGEE come from the germline V gene. The CDR3 is 15 amino acids.

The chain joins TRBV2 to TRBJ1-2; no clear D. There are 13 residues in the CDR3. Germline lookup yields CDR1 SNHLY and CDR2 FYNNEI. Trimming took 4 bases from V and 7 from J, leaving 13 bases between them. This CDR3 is CASSVSYLGGYTF. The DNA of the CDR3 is TGTGCCAGCAGTGTGTCCTACCTGGGTGGCTACACCTTC.

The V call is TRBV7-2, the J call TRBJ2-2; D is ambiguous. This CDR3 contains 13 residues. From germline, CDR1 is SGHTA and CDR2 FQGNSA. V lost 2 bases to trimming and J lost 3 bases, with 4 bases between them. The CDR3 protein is CASSLIYTGELFF. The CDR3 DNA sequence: TGTGCCAGCAGCTTAATCTACACCGGGGAGCTGTTTTTT.

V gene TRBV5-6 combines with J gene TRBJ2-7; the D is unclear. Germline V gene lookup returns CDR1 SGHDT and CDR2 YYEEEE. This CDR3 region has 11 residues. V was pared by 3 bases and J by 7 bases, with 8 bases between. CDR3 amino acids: CASSSGREQYF. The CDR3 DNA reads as TGTGCCAGCAGCTCAGGACGGGAGCAGTACTTC. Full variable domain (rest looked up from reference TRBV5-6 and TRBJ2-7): DAGVTQSPTHLIKTRGQQVTLRCSPKSGHDTVSWYQQALGQGPQFIFQYYEEEERQRGNFPDRFSGHQFPNYSSELNVNALLLGDSALYLCASSSGREQYFGPGTRLTVT.

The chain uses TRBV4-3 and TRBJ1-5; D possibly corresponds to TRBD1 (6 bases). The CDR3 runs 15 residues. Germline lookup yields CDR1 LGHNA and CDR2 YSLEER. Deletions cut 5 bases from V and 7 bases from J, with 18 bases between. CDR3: CASSGGPGKGQPQHF. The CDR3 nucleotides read TGCGCCAGCAGCGGGGGGCCGGGGAAGGGACAGCCCCAGCATTTT.

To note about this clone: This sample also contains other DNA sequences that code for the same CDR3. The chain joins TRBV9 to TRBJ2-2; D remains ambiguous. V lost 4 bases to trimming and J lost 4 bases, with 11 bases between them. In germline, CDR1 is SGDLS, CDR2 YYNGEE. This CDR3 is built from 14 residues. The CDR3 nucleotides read TGTGCCAGCAGCCCCCGGAGTATCACCGGGGAGCTGTTTTTT. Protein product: CASSPRSITGELFF.

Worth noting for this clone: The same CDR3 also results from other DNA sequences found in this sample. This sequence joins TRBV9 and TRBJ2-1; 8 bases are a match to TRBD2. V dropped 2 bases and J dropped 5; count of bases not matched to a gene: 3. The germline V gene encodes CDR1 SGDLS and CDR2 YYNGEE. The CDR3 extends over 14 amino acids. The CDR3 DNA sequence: TGTGCCAGCAGCGTCACTAGCGGAAACAATGAGCAGTTCTTC. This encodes CASSVTSGNNEQFF.

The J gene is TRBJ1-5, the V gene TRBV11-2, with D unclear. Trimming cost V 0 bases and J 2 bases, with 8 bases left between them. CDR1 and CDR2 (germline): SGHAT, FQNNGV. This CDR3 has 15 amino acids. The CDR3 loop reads CASSLDGIGNQPQHF. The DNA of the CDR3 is TGTGCCAGCAGCTTAGACGGGATAGGCAATCAGCCCCAGCATTTT.

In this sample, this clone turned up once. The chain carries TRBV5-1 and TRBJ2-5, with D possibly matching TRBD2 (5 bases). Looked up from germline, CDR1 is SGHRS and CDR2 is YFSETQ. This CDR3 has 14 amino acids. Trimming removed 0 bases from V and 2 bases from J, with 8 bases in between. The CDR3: CASSLGEGQETQYF. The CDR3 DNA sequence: TGCGCCAGCAGCTTGGGAGAGGGACAAGAGACCCAGTACTTC. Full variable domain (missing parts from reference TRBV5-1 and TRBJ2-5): KAGVTQTPRYLIKTRGQQVTLSCSPISGHRSVSWYQQTPGQGLQFLFEYFSETQRNKGNFPGRFSGRQFSNSRSEMNVSTLELGDSALYLCASSLGEGQETQYFGPGTRLLVL.

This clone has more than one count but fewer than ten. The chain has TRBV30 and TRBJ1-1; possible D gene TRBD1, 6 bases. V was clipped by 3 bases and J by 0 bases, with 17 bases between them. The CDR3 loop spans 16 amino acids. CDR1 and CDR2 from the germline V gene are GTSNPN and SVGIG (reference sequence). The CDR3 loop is CAWSLRAAGVNTEAFF. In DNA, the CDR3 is TGTGCCTGGAGCCTCCGAGCCGCAGGGGTGAACACTGAAGCTTTCTTT.

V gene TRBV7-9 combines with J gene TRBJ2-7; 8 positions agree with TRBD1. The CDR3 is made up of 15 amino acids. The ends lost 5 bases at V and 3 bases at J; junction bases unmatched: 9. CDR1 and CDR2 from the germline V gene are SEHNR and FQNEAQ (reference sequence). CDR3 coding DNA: TGTGCCAGCAGCCCTTGGGGACAGGTCGGCTACGAGCAGTACTTC. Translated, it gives CASSPWGQVGYEQYF.

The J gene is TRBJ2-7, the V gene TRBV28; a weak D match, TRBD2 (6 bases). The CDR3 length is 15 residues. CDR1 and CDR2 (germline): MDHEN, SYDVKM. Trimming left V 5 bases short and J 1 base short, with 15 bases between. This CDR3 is CASSNGGSKSYEQYF. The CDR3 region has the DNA TGTGCCAGCAGTAACGGGGGTAGTAAGTCCTACGAGCAGTACTTC.

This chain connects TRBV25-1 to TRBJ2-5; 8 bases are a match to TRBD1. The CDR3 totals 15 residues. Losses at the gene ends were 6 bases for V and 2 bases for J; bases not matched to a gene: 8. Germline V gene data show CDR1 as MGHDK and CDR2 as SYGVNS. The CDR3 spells CASSPTGDSQETQYF. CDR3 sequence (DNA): TGTGCCAGCAGCCCGACAGGGGACTCGCAAGAGACCCAGTACTTC. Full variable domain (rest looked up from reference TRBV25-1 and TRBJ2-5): EADIYQTPRYLVIGTGKKITLECSQTMGHDKMYWYQQDPGMELHLIHYSYGVNSTEKGDLSSESTVSRIRTEHFPLTLESARPSHTSQYLCASSPTGDSQETQYFGPGTRLLVL.

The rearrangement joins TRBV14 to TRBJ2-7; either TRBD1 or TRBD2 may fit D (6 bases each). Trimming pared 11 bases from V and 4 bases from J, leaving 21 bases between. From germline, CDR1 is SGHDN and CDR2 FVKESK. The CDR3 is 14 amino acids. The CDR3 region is CASPPGARPYEQYF. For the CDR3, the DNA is TGTGCCTCCCCTCCGGGGGCGAGGCCTTACGAGCAGTACTTC.

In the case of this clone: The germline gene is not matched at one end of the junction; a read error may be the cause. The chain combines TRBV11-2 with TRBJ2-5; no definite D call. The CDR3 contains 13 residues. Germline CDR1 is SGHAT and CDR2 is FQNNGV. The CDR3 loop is CASSLVDQGTQYF. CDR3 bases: TGTGCCAGCAGCTTAGTCGACCAAGGGACCCAGTACTTC.

The CDR3: CASSLVGENYEQYF. Here the CDR3 DNA reads TGCGCCAGCAGCTTGGTGGGTGAGAACTACGAGCAGTACTTC. The rearrangement joins TRBV5-1 to TRBJ2-7, with D unresolved. The CDR3 totals 14 residues. Looked up from germline, CDR1 is SGHRS and CDR2 is YFSETQ. V lost 0 bases and J lost 3, with 10 bases in between.

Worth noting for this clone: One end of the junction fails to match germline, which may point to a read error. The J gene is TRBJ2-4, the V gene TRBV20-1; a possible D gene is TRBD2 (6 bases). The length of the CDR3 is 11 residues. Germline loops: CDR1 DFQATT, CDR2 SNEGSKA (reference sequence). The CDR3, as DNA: TGCAGTGCCGGGGATAAGATAGGAGGGAACTTC. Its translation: CSAGDKIGGNF.

CDR3: CASGLWASGKREQFF. CDR3 bases: TGTGCTAGTGGTTTGTGGGCTAGCGGGAAGCGTGAGCAGTTCTTC. This chain connects TRBV12-5 to TRBJ2-1; 9 bases align to TRBD2. Germline V gives CDR1 LGHNT, CDR2 FRNRAP. V lost 2 bases, J lost 9 bases, and 8 bases stayed unmatched. The CDR3 is made up of 15 amino acids.